Reported below is one T cell receptor (beta chain). Its antigen remains unknown. A sample-barcoded 5' primer and a J-beta primer mix were used in a second PCR of roughly 6 to 11 cycles. Via MiXCR, TCRdb re-called the 5' RACE reads, giving one row per CDR3 protein. The data contain 450,000 to 600,000 distinct CDR3 sequences, about 28% of them singletons. These data belong to a study of blood T cells in healthy people across ages. Deletions cut 1 base from V and 4 bases from J, with 8 bases between. The CDR3 loop spans 13 amino acids. Germline V CDR1 and CDR2: SGHKS, YYEKEE (reference sequence). Study-level points and caveats: Estimates based on one million T cells were treated as lower bounds. Long-lived donors carried more naive CD4+ cells and greater diversity than aged donors.

These same data were also listed under a study on T cells of mothers and their children.

The rearrangement links TRBV5-5 to TRBJ1-1; D is unresolved. This clonotype originated in a boy between 2 and 10 years old in good health. What was sequenced was blood. The CDR3 bases are TGTGCCAGCAGCTTGAGCGCCCTCACTGAAGCTTTCTTT. Protein sequence: CASSLSALTEAFF.